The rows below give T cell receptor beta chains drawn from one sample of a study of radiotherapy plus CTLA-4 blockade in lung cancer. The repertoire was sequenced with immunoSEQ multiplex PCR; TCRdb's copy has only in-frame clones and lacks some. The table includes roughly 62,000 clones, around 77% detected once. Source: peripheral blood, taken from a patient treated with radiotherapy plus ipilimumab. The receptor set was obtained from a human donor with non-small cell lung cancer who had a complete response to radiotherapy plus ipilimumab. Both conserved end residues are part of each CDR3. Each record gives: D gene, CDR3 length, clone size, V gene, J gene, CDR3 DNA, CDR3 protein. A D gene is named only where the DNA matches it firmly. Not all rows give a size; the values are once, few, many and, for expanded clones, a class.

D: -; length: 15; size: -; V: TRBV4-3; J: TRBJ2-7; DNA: TGCGCCAGCAGCCAAGATTCGAGCTCCCTTCGCGGGCGGTACTTC; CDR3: CASSQDSSSLRGRYF
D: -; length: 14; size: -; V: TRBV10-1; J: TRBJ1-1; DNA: TGCGCCAGCAGTGAGTCGAAGAGGCTTAGTGAAGCTTTCTTT; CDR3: CASSESKRLSEAFF
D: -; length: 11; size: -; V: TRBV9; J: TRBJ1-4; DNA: TGTGCCAGCAGCGGTAATGAAAAACTGTTTTTT; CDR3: CASSGNEKLFF
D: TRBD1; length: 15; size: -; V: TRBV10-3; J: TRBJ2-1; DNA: TGTGCCATCGCAGATACGGGACAGGCCCACAATGAGCAGTTCTTC; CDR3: CAIADTGQAHNEQFF
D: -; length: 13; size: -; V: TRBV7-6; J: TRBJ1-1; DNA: TGTGCCAGCAGCCAGGACTCGAACACTGAAGCTTTCTTT; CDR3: CASSQDSNTEAFF
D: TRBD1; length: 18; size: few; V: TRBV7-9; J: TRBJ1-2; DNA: TGTGCCAGCAGCTCCCTAGACAGGGGTCCCGACCTTAACTATGGCTACACCTTC; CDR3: CASSSLDRGPDLNYGYTF
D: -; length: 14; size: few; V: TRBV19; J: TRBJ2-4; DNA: TGTGCCAGTAGTAGGGGTAGAGGGAAAAACATTCAGTACTTC; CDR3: CASSRGRGKNIQYF
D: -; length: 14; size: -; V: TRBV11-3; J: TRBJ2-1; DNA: TGTGCCAGCAGCTTAGTTGCTAGCAGTGGTGAGCAGTTCTTC; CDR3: CASSLVASSGEQFF
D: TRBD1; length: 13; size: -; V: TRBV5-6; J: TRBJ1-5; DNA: TGTGCCAGCAGCTCACAGGGGTATCAGCCCCAGCATTTT; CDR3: CASSSQGYQPQHF
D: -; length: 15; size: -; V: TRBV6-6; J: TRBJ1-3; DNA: TGTGCCAGCTACCCTGGCCCGGGGGGTGGAAACACCATATATTTT; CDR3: CASYPGPGGGNTIYF
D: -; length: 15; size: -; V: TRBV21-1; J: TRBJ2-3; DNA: TGTGCCAGCAGCTACGGGACAGGGGGTCAAGATACGCAGTATTTT; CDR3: CASSYGTGGQDTQYF
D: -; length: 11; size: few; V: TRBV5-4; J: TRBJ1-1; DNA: TGTGCCAGCAGCTTCAACACTGAAGCTTTCTTT; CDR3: CASSFNTEAFF
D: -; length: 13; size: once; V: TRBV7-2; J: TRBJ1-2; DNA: TGTGCCACCGCGGCTGCAGGGGCCTATGGCTACACCTTC; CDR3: CATAAAGAYGYTF
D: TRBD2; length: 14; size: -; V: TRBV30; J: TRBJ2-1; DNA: TGTGCCTGGGGATCTAGCGGGAGGGCCCATGAGCAGTTCTTC; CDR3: CAWGSSGRAHEQFF
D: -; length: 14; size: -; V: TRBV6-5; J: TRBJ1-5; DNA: TGTGCCAGCAGTCCAGAGGGCCCCAATCAGCCCCAGCATTTT; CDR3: CASSPEGPNQPQHF
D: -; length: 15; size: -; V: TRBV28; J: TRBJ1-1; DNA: TGTGCCAGCACCGGACCGGGGGGGGCGAGTACTGAAGCTTTCTTT; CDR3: CASTGPGGASTEAFF
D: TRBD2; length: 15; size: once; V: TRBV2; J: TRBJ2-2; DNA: TGTGCCAGCAGCAAGCGGGAGAGGAACACCGGGGAGCTGTTTTTT; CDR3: CASSKRERNTGELFF
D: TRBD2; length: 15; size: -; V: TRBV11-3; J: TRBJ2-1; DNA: TGTGCCAGCAGCTTAGAGCTAGCGGGAGGAGGTGAGCAGTTCTTC; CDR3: CASSLELAGGGEQFF
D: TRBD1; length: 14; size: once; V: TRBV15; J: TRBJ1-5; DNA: TGTGCCACCAGCAGAGTGACAGGGGATCAGCCCCAGCATTTT; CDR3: CATSRVTGDQPQHF
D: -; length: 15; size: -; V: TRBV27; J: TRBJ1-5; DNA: TGTGCCAGCAGCTCTCAGGGTGTAGGCAATCAGCCCCAGCATTTT; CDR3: CASSSQGVGNQPQHF
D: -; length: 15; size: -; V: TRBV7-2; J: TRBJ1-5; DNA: TGTGCCAGCAGCTTAAGAAGGGGGGGCAATCAGCCCCAGCATTTT; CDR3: CASSLRRGGNQPQHF
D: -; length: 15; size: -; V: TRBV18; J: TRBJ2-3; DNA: TGTGCCAGCTCACCACGGGCAGGGCCCACAGATACGCAGTATTTT; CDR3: CASSPRAGPTDTQYF
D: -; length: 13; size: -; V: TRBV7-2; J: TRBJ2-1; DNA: TGTGCCAGCAGCTTGTCGGCTACTCATGAGCAGTTCTTC; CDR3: CASSLSATHEQFF
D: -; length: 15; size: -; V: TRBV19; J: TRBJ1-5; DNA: TGTGCCAGTAGCCCCGGGAAAATGAGCAATCAGCCCCAGCATTTT; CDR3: CASSPGKMSNQPQHF
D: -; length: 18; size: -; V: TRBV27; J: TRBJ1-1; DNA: TGTGCCAGCAGTTTATCCCCCACTCGGTCCACTATCTACACTGAAGCTTTCTTT; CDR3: CASSLSPTRSTIYTEAFF
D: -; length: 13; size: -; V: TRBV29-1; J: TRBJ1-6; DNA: TGCAGCGTTCTAGACACCTACGGCCCACCCCTCCACTTT; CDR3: CSVLDTYGPPLHF
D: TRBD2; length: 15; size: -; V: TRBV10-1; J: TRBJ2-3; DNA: TGCGCCAGCAGTGAGAGCGGGAGGCGCACAGATACGCAGTATTTT; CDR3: CASSESGRRTDTQYF
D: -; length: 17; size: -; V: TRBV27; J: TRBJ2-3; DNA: TGTGCCAGCAGTTACTTAGGGACCTCAAAGGGGCAAGATACGCAGTATTTT; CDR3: CASSYLGTSKGQDTQYF
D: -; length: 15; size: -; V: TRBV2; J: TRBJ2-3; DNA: TGTGCCAGCCTTGGGTCGGGCGCCCGCACAGATACGCAGTATTTT; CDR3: CASLGSGARTDTQYF
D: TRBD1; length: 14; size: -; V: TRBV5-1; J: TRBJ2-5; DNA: TGCGCCAGCAGCAGATTGACAGGGGAAGAGACCCAGTACTTC; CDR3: CASSRLTGEETQYF
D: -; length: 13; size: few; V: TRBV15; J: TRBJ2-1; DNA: TGTGCCACCAGCAGAGCCCAGGGCGATGAGCAGTTCTTC; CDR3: CATSRAQGDEQFF
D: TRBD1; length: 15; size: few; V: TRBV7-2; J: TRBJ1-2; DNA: TGTGCCAGCAGCTTCACGACAGGGAGGGGCTATGGCTACACCTTC; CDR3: CASSFTTGRGYGYTF
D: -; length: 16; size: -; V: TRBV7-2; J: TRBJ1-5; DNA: TGTGCCAGCAGCACCGACACCGCAGGGGTTTTTCAGCCCCAGCATTTT; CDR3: CASSTDTAGVFQPQHF
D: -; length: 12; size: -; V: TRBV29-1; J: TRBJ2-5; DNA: TGCAGCGTTGAGGAAGGGGGAGAGACCCAGTACTTC; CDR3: CSVEEGGETQYF
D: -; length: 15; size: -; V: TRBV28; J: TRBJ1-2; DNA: TGTGCCAGCTCTAACCCCAACAGGTATCTACGGGGCTACACCTTC; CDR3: CASSNPNRYLRGYTF
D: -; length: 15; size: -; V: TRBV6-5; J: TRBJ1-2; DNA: TGTGCCAGCAGTTACGGAAAGGGGAGGATGCAAGGCTACACCTTC; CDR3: CASSYGKGRMQGYTF
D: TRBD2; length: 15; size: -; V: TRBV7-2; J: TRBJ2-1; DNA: TGTGCCAGCAGCTTATGGGGAGGGGTGAGGAATGAGCAGTTCTTC; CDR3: CASSLWGGVRNEQFF
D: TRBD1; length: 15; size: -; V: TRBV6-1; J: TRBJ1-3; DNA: TGTGCCAGCAGTAGGGCGACAGGGGTAGGGAACACCATATATTTT; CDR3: CASSRATGVGNTIYF
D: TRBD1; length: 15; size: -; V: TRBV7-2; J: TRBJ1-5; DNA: TGTGCCAGCAGCATAAGGGGACAGCCCAATCAGCCCCAGCATTTT; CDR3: CASSIRGQPNQPQHF
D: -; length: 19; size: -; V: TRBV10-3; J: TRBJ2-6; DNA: TGTGCCATCAGTGAGGCAGGATCCTTCTCATTCTCTGGGGCCAACGTCCTGACTTTC; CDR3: CAISEAGSFSFSGANVLTF
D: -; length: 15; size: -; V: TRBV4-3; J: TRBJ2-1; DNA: TGCGCCAGCAGCCAGGGTTCGGCCGGGAAGGATGAGCAGTTCTTC; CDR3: CASSQGSAGKDEQFF
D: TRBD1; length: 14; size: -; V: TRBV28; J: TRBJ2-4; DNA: TGTGCCAGCAGTCCTCGGGACAGGCAAAACATTCAGTACTTC; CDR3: CASSPRDRQNIQYF
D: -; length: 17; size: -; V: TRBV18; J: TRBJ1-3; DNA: TGTGCCAGCTCACGATTTACAGACAGGATCTCTGGAAACACCATATATTTT; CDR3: CASSRFTDRISGNTIYF
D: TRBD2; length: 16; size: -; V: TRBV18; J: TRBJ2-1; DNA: TGTGCCAGCTCACTTGCTAGCGGGGGCTACTACAATGAGCAGTTCTTC; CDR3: CASSLASGGYYNEQFF
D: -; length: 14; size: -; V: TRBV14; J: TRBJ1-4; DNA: TGTGCCAGCAGCCGGGGGTCACCCGGGGAAAAACTGTTTTTT; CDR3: CASSRGSPGEKLFF
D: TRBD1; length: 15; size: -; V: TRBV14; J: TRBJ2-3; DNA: TGTGCCAGCAGCCACCTGACAGGGACCACAGATACGCAGTATTTT; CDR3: CASSHLTGTTDTQYF
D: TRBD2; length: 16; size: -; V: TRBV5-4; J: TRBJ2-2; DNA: TGTGTCGAGGGGAACGCAGGGACCGGGGGGACCGGGGAGCTGTTTTTT; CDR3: CVEGNAGTGGTGELFF
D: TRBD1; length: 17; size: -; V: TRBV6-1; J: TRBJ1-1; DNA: TGTGCCAGCAGTGAAGATGGCAGGGGGCTTGTGGACACTGAAGCTTTCTTT; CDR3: CASSEDGRGLVDTEAFF
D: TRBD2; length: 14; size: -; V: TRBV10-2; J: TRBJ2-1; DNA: TGCGCCAGCAGTGATACTAGCGGATACAATGAGCAGTTCTTC; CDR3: CASSDTSGYNEQFF
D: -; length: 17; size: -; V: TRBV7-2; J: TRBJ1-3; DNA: TGTGCCAGCAGCCCGGCGGCGTTTCTCGCTCGTGGAAACACCATATATTTT; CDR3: CASSPAAFLARGNTIYF
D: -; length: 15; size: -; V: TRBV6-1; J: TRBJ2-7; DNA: TGTGCCAGCAGTACGCCCGGGACGAGTACCTACGAGCAGTACTTC; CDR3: CASSTPGTSTYEQYF
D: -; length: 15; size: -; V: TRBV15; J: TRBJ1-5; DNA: TGTGCCACCAGCATCCTGGCGGGGGGCAGGCAGCCCCAGCATTTT; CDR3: CATSILAGGRQPQHF
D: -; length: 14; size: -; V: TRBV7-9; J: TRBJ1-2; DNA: TGTGCCAGCAGCCCCCGAACGTCAGCGGATGGCTACACCTTC; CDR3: CASSPRTSADGYTF
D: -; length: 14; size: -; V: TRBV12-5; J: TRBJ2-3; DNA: TGTGCTAGTGGTGTGATGGCATGGGCAGATACGCAGTATTTT; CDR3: CASGVMAWADTQYF
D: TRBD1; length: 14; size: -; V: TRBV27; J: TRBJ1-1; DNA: TGTGCCAGCAGTAGCCCCGGACAGGCGACTGAAGCTTTCTTT; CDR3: CASSSPGQATEAFF